This T cell receptor beta chain was profiled in a study of T cells in Graves' hyperthyroidism and ophthalmopathy. Points from the study as a whole: Most expanded thyroid clonotypes above 0.001 recurred in blood.

What was amplified from RNA transcripts were TCR beta CDR3 regions. HTBI primers were the set used in a first-round RT-PCR of the TCR CDR3. TCRdb reprocessed the multiplex PCR reads with MiXCR, giving one entry per CDR3 protein. The sample records over 500,000 distinct CDR3 sequences, about 14% being singletons. This CDR3 has 15 residues. Trimming stripped 0 bases from V and 0 bases from J, with 10 bases between. The germline gives CDR1 SGDLS, CDR2 YYNGEE. No ophthalmopathy progression within 18 months constituted stable Graves' hyperthyroidism. Each diagnosis drew on symptoms, thyroxine, TRAb, thyroid ultrasound and orbital computed tomography findings. This clonotype was counted at least ten times. Its specificity is unknown.

Material for sequencing was blood. The J gene is TRBJ2-7, the V gene TRBV9; no clear D. This receptor was obtained from a woman in her thirties or forties with Graves' hyperthyroidism. CDR3 protein: CASSVEAIDSYEQYF. In DNA form, the CDR3 reads TGTGCCAGCAGCGTAGAGGCCATCGACTCCTACGAGCAGTACTTC.